Reported below is one T cell receptor (beta chain). In the original processing: Amplifying reference gene primers gave estimates of nucleated cell counts. Sequencing used immunoSEQ multiplex PCR; TCRdb keeps in-frame clones, though not all of them. V, J and clone size are taken as reported in that table, and D and trimming were inferred from the DNA itself. The sample holds under 300,000 clones, approximately 86% seen once. The data belong to a study of blood T cell repertoires in COVID-19. For the study at large: Donors in the United States, Italy and Spain gave samples during acute or convalescent COVID-19. PBMCs, B-cell-depleted T cells, or T cells were the source of the cDNA or gDNA that made up the material.

The CDR3 has 15 amino acids. With 5 bases clipped from V and 5 bases from J, the junction kept 9 bases outside the gene matches. Germline values: CDR1 MNHEY, CDR2 SMNVEV (reference sequence). The chain employs TRBV27 and TRBJ2-1; 7 nucleotides match TRBD1. Input material: peripheral blood. This receptor was obtained from a human donor in a cohort sampled during active COVID-19. DNA for the CDR3: TGTGCCAGCAGTCCCAGGGGGACAAAACACAATGAGCAGTTCTTC. Translation gives CASSPRGTKHNEQFF.